This record covers a single T cell receptor (beta chain). It has no known antigen specificity. Base qualities are not recorded, but no much larger clone differs from it by a single base. In the germline V gene, CDR1 corresponds to SGDLS and CDR2 to YYNGEE. The CDR3, cysteine through phenylalanine, is 15 amino acids long. Only the CDR3 DNA stays, 45 bases, in frame from base 1. V is shortened by 3 bases, J by 1 base, and the region joining them spans 13 bases. The data derive from a study of control samples from healthy donors and cancer patients (dated by TCRdb to the early 2020s). Libraries were constructed by the immunoSEQ multiplex PCR assay. Sourced from immuneACCESS, this table was stored by TCRdb with only in-frame sequences that have V and J called. A share of the clones is absent; for the studies checked, an unresolved V gene accounts for under half, and the remainder has no known explanation. The sample data list approximately 53,000 clones, and around 93% of these were observed just once. The ten largest clones take up around 0.91% of the sample.

The TCR was taken from a man aged 25 to 45 with colorectal cancer. The sample consisted of PBMCs. The V gene is TRBV9 and the J gene is TRBJ2-5; a tentative D call is TRBD1 (7 bases match). Here is the DNA: TGTGCCAGCAGCGCCCGACAGGGACTCCAAGAGACCCAGTACTTC. Its protein product is CASSARQGLQETQYF. Where the CDR3 stops, the reference TRBV9 and TRBJ2-5 genes take over; the full variable domain is DSGVTQTPKHLITATGQRVTLRCSPRSGDLSVYWYQQSLDQGLQFLIQYYNGEERAKGNILERFSAQQFPDLHSELNLSSLELGDSALYFCASSARQGLQETQYFGPGTRLLVL.